This TCR beta chain was recovered during a study of blood T cell repertoires in COVID-19. Measured with immunoSEQ multiplex PCR; TCRdb has only the in-frame clones, and not every one. The repertoire holds 80,000 or so clones, with more than 75% as singletons. Germline CDR1 and CDR2: SGHRS and YFSETQ. V was clipped by 5 bases and J by 8 bases; unmatched bases: 7. CDR3 length equals 13 residues. The sample taken for sequencing was peripheral blood. The source of this sequence is a human donor in a cohort sampled during active COVID-19. This chain connects TRBV5-1 to TRBJ1-2; TRBD1 aligns across 9 bases. For the CDR3, the DNA is TGCGCCAGCAGACCACAGGGGGCGGAGGGCTACACCTTC. Amino acid sequence: CASRPQGAEGYTF.